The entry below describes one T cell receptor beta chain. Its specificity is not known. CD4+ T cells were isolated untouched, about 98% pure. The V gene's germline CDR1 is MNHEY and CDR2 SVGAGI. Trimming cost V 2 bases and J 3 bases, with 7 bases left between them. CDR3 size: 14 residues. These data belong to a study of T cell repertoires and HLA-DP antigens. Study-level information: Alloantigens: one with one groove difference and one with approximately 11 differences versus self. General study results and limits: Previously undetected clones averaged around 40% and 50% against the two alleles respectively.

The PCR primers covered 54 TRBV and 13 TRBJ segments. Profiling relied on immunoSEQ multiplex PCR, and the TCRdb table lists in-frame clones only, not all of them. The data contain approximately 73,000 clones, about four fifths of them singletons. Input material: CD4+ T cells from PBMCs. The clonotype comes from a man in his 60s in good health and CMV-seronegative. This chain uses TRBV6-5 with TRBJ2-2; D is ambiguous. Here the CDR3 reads CASSYLADTGELFF. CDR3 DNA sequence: TGTGCCAGCAGTTACCTGGCCGACACCGGGGAGCTGTTTTTT.